One and the same sample provided the 6 T cell receptor beta chains below, sequenced in a study of T cell repertoires in cytomegalovirus infection. TCRdb re-called the reads through MiXCR, storing one row per CDR3 protein. The top ten clones hold 2.5% to 3% of a sample with 740,000 or so distinct CDR3 sequences, about a third of them seen once. The sequenced sample was PBMCs. The receptors originated from a human donor in good health (CMV status not recorded). Some clones in this sample may be carry-over from other donors' samples.

The chain uses TRBV7-2 and TRBJ2-3; no clear D. In germline, CDR1 is SGHTA, CDR2 FQGNSA. V lost 5 bases and J lost 1, with 13 bases in between. This CDR3 comprises 15 residues. This CDR3 reads CASSHRSRGTDTQYF. CDR3 bases: TGTGCCAGCAGCCACCGGTCTAGAGGCACAGATACGCAGTATTTT. Using reference TRBV7-2 and TRBJ2-3 for the parts outside the CDR3, the full variable domain is GAGVSQSPSNKVTEKGKDVELRCDPISGHTALYWYRQSLGQGLEFLIYFQGNSAPDKSGLPSDRFSAERTGGSVSTLTIQRTQQEDSAVYLCASSHRSRGTDTQYFGPGTRLTVL.

The J gene is TRBJ1-2, the V gene TRBV30, with D perhaps TRBD1 (5 bases). The CDR3 is 13 amino acids. Germline V gene sequence: CDR1 GTSNPN, CDR2 SVGIG (reference sequence). V gave up 2 bases and J gave up 9 bases, with 16 bases separating them. In nucleotides, the CDR3 is TGTGCCTGGAGTTTCCTCGGGGCGGGGCGCTACACCTTC. Amino acid sequence: CAWSFLGAGRYTF.

This clonotype turned up a few times. This chain links TRBV5-4 with TRBJ2-2; TRBD1 matches at 9 bases. This CDR3 spans 17 amino acids. Trimming removed 0 bases from V and 6 bases from J; junction bases left unmatched: 9. Germline assignment: CDR1 SGHNT and CDR2 YYREEE (reference sequence). CDR3 coding DNA: TGTGCCAGCAGCTTGGAATGGGGACAGGGAGACCCCGGGGAGCTGTTTTTT. Its protein is CASSLEWGQGDPGELFF. Full variable domain (outside the CDR3, taken from reference TRBV5-4 and TRBJ2-2): ETGVTQSPTHLIKTRGQQVTLRCSSQSGHNTVSWYQQALGQGPQFIFQYYREEENGRGNFPPRFSGLQFPNYSSELNVNALELDDSALYLCASSLEWGQGDPGELFFGEGSRLTVL.

CDR3: CASSNRQGPGEQYF. The CDR3 nucleotides read TGTGCCAGCAGTAACAGACAGGGGCCCGGCGAGCAGTACTTC. This sequence joins TRBV12-3 or TRBV12-4 and TRBJ2-7, with 8 positions matching TRBD1. This CDR3 region has 14 residues. V was pared by 5 bases and J by 6 bases, with 9 bases of the junction left unmatched.

This clonotype was seen more than once but under ten times. The rearrangement links TRBV29-1 to TRBJ1-5; D ambiguous. This CDR3 has 14 residues. Germline CDR1 SQVTM, CDR2 ANQGSEA. Trimming took 4 bases from V and 0 from J, leaving 10 bases between them. CDR3 DNA sequence: TGCAGCGTTGCGGAGGGATTTAGCAATCAGCCCCAGCATTTT. Amino acids: CSVAEGFSNQPQHF.

Only a few counts were recorded for this clonotype. The J gene is TRBJ2-4, the V gene TRBV7-6; the D is unclear. The CDR3 runs 13 residues. Trimming took 5 bases from V and 12 from J, leaving 17 bases between them. The germline CDR1 and CDR2 sequences are SGHVS and FNYEAQ. Written as DNA, the CDR3 is TGTGCCAGCAGCCGGACGGTAGATCGGGCTCAGTACTTC. Amino acid sequence: CASSRTVDRAQYF.